This T cell receptor beta chain originates from a study of OX40 agonist ivuxolimab in advanced cancers. Study background: A male proportion of over 75% was recorded, with mean age 60 years and range 23 to 79.

The CDR3 runs to 13 residues. Deletions cut 7 bases from V and 4 bases from J, with 13 bases between. CDR1 MGHRA and CDR2 YSYEKL come from the germline V gene. Assay used: immunoSEQ multiplex PCR; TCRdb lists only in-frame clones, some missing. The sample has 80,000 to 90,000 clones; 84% are singletons. This TCR was recovered from an adult with an advanced solid tumor such as melanoma, head and neck, liver or kidney cancer. Sequencing used CD4+ or CD8+ T cells sorted from blood, obtained in a trial of the OX40 agonist ivuxolimab. The rearrangement joins TRBV4-1 to TRBJ1-1, with D perhaps matching TRBD1 (5 bases). CDR3 bases: TGCGCCAGCACCTTAACAAGGGGCACTGAAGCTTTCTTT. As protein: CASTLTRGTEAFF.